The source of this TCR beta chain is a study of PD-L1 blockade in urothelial cancer. On the study more broadly: In the mid-2010s, patients got going on atezolizumab, taking 1,200 mg intravenously every 3 weeks. Blood was analyzed 3 weeks (second dose) and 6 weeks after treatment start.

As for this clone: Antigen specificity is unknown.

The V gene lost 3 bases and the J gene lost 7 bases, with 7 bases spanning the gap. Germline V lookup: CDR1 WSHSY, CDR2 SAAADI. The length of the CDR3 is 11 residues. Findings and caveats of the study: A pretreatment blood TCR clonality that fell below the median predicted better progression-free and overall survival.

Pretreatment and on-treatment samples were taken, numbering 1 to 8 per patient. Repertoires were generated with immunoSEQ multiplex PCR, while TCRdb's copy carries only in-frame clones and drops some. Of 35,000 to 45,000 clones in the sample, about nine tenths are singletons; the top ten hold under 9.5%. The rearrangement links TRBV10-2 to TRBJ2-7; D is perhaps TRBD2 (5 bases). The source material was PBMCs, sampled around atezolizumab (anti-PD-L1) treatment. This clonotype was sampled from a man aged 65 to 79 with urothelial cancer. The CDR3 nucleotides are TGCGCCAGCAGTGACGCGGGTGAGCAGTACTTC. This encodes CASSDAGEQYF.